These 7 T cell receptor beta chains were all obtained from the same sample, sequenced in a study of blood T cell repertoires in COVID-19. Some clones are missing from TCRdb's copy, which holds only in-frame ones; the method was immunoSEQ multiplex PCR. This table holds 200,000 to 250,000 clones, roughly nine tenths found once. Sequencing was carried out using peripheral blood. These receptors all stem from a man between 60 and 75 years old who had recovered from COVID-19.

The rearrangement links TRBV7-2 to TRBJ1-5; the D gene is possibly TRBD1 (6 bases). Germline V lookup: CDR1 SGHTA, CDR2 FQGNSA. The CDR3 consists of 16 residues. The V and J ends lost 3 bases and 7 bases respectively, with 19 bases between them. CDR3 protein: CASSFLGGGQGQPQHF. The CDR3 nucleotides read TGTGCCAGCAGCTTTCTTGGTGGGGGCCAAGGCCAGCCCCAGCATTTT. The full variable domain, its missing parts supplied by reference TRBV7-2 and TRBJ1-5, is GAGVSQSPSNKVTEKGKDVELRCDPISGHTALYWYRQSLGQGLEFLIYFQGNSAPDKSGLPSDRFSAERTGGSVSTLTIQRTQQEDSAVYLCASSFLGGGQGQPQHFGDGTRLSIL.

The V call is TRBV7-2, the J call TRBJ1-1; TRBD1 is a possible D gene (6 bases). Germline-derived CDR1 and CDR2 are SGHTA and FQGNSA. CDR3 length equals 15 residues. Trimming stripped 5 bases from V and 1 base from J, with 14 bases between. The CDR3 here is CASSGNRVGNTEAFF. CDR3 DNA: TGTGCCAGCAGCGGAAACAGGGTGGGGAACACTGAAGCTTTCTTT.

J is TRBJ2-7 and V is TRBV2, with unresolved D. Germline CDR1 reads SNHLY; CDR2 reads FYNNEI. The CDR3 contains 12 residues. Trimming took off 7 bases at V and 5 bases at J, with 12 bases between the two ends. CDR3 DNA sequence: TGTGCCAGCATCGAGCCTTCGGACGAGCAGTACTTC. Amino acids: CASIEPSDEQYF.

The J gene is TRBJ2-2, the V gene TRBV7-2, with D perhaps matching TRBD2 (6 bases). The CDR3 consists of 16 residues. V lost 5 bases, J lost 8 bases, and 21 bases lay in between. Germline CDR1 and CDR2: SGHTA and FQGNSA. The CDR3 region is CASSPLGGKSRGELFF. In DNA form, the CDR3 reads TGTGCCAGCAGCCCCCTGGGCGGGAAGTCAAGGGGGGAGCTGTTTTTT.

V usage is TRBV19 and J usage is TRBJ1-5; D might be TRBD1 (5 bases). Germline CDR1 LNHDA, CDR2 SQIVND (reference sequence). Trimming left V 5 bases short and J 11 bases short, with 16 bases between. The CDR3 length is 13 residues. The CDR3: CASSEGRRGSQHF. Here the CDR3 DNA reads TGTGCCAGTAGTGAAGGTCGTAGGGGATCCCAGCATTTT.

The V gene is TRBV5-1, the J gene TRBJ2-5; 7 bases are shared with TRBD1. The CDR3 consists of 13 residues. Germline values: CDR1 SGHRS, CDR2 YFSETQ. The ends lost 6 bases at V and 4 bases at J; junction bases unmatched: 6. Here the CDR3 reads CASKGTALETQYF. The CDR3 DNA reads as TGCGCCAGCAAAGGGACAGCCTTAGAGACCCAGTACTTC.

This clone showed up just a few times. V gene TRBV11-3 combines with J gene TRBJ2-3; 7 bases are a match to TRBD1. From germline, CDR1 is SGHNT and CDR2 YENEEA. The CDR3 is 14 amino acids. Germline trimming cut 4 bases from V and 4 bases from J; bases unmatched to any gene: 5. The CDR3 coding sequence is TGTGCCAGCAGCTACGACAGGGCTTCAGATACGCAGTATTTT. It yields the protein CASSYDRASDTQYF.